This T cell receptor beta chain was captured by sequencing in a study of Tregs in tolerant kidney transplant recipients (dated by TCRdb to about 2019). At the level of the whole study: Related donors were used in the transplants with nonmyeloablative bone marrow transplantation, and mixed chimerism was transient in the human trials. Before combined kidney and bone marrow transplantation, this study identified donor-specific regulatory T cells using TCRbeta sequencing and then followed those same cells after transplant. On the study overall, not on this receptor specifically: The study was limited by small patient numbers, and the findings need validation in larger populations and under other immunosuppression protocols. The most biologically relevant and donor-specific TCRbeta repertoire appeared to be identified by expanding Tregs with activated donor B cells. Biological reproducibility was not directly addressed, though technical replication error appeared minimal. Donor-specific Treg expansion exceeded global Treg expansion in tolerant patients, suggesting antigen-driven rather than nonspecific expansion. PCR primers changed over time for some patients, so nucleotide-level comparison across those patients' samples was not possible.

The time point label corresponds to: blood sample drawn before combined kidney and bone marrow transplant. Thawed PBMCs were FACS-sorted into unstimulated Tregs (CD4+CD25+CD127-), CD4+ non-Tregs (CD4+CD25-), CD4 cells and CD8 cells. Patients were several combined kidney and bone marrow transplant recipients from the ITN036ST trial, and only these trial subjects had samples available. Healthy control blood was separated into PBMCs by Ficoll density gradient and cryopreserved, and patient PBMCs were collected both before and after transplant. For TCRbeta CDR3 sequencing, genomic DNA from the sorted cells was extracted using the QIAGEN DNeasy Blood and Tissue Kit. High-throughput TCRbeta CDR3 sequencing was carried out commercially through immunoSEQ, with PCR amplification with bias correction and internal controls included. The source study handled its data this way. Unique productive TCRbeta sequences were defined by CDR3 nucleotide sequence where primers matched, otherwise by CDR3 amino acid sequence with Vbeta and Jbeta genes. To correct sorting error, sequences shared between sorted populations at a frequency ratio of 2:1 or less were removed; the rest were assigned to the higher population. A sequence was defined as donor-reactive if the sequence was expanded at least 5-fold in CFSE-low cells compared with unstimulated cells and had a frequency of at least 0.01% in CFSE-low cells. Jensen-Shannon divergence calculated on the top 100 TCRbeta sequences ranked by frequency was used to measure repertoire divergence. For samples with multiple sequencing runs, sorting error was corrected separately for each run before the runs were pooled. TCRdb took over this immuneACCESS table, retaining in-frame rearrangements with V and J assigned. Such tables are incomplete; in checked studies, under half of the missing clones stem from an unresolved V gene, and the remainder is unexplained. V, J and clone size are taken as reported in that table, and D and trimming were inferred from the DNA itself. The sample yields 69,000 or so clones; around nine tenths were counted once. The biggest ten clones account for roughly 0.4% of the sample.

Concerning this clone itself: It has no known antigen specificity. The sample holds no much larger clone one base away, and base qualities are not on file.

Trimming costs V 4 bases and J 7 bases, and their ends lie 10 bases apart. Counted from cysteine to phenylalanine, this CDR3 has 12 amino acids. The CDR3 DNA has 36 bases and is translated from base 1. From the germline V gene (reference sequence), CDR1 is MNHNY and CDR2 is SVGAGI. The receptor was isolated from a human donor who received a combined kidney and bone marrow transplant. Rearrangement joined TRBV6-6 to TRBJ2-5; a confident D gene designation cannot be given. The material sequenced was CD4+ T cells from blood, taken before the transplant. The encoded CDR3 is CASSLELPTQYF. The DNA is as follows: TGTGCCAGCAGTTTGGAGCTCCCGACCCAGTACTTC.